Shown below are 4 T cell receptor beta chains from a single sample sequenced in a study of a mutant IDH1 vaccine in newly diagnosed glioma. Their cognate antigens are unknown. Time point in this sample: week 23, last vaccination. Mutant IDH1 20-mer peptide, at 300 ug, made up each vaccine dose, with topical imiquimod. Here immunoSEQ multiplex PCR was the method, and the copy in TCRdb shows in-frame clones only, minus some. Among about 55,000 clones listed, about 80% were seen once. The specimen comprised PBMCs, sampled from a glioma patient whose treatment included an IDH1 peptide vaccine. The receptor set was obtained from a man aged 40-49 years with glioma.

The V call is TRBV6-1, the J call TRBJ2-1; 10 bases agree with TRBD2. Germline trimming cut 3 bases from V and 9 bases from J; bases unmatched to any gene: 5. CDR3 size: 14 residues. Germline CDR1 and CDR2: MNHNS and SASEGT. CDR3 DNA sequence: TGTGCCAGCAGTGATCTAGCGGGGGTTGGTGAGCAGTTCTTC. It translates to CASSDLAGVGEQFF.

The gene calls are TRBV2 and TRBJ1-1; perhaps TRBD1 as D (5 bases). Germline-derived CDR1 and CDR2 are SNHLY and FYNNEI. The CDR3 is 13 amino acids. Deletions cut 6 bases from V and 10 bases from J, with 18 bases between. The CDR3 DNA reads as TGTGCCAGCAGCGGGGGACCCCCGAAAGGAGCTTTCTTT. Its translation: CASSGGPPKGAFF.

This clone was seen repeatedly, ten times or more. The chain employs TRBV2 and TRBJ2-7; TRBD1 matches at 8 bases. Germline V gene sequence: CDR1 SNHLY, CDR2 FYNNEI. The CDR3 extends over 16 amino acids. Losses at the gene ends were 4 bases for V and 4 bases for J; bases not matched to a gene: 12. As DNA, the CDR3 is TGTGCCAGCAGTGGGGACAGGAAAAAAGGGGTTTACGAGCAGTACTTC. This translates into CASSGDRKKGVYEQYF.

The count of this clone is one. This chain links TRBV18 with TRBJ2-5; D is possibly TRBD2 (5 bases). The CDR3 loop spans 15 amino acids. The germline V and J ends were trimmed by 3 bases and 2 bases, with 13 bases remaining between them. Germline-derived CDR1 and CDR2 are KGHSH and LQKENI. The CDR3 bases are TGTGCCAGCTCACCCTCGGCGGGCATTCAAGAGACCCAGTACTTC. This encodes CASSPSAGIQETQYF.